Below, one T cell receptor beta chain is given with its context. The target of this receptor is not known. No much larger clonotype is one base removed from it; base qualities were not supplied. The record originates from a study of control samples from healthy donors and cancer patients (dated by TCRdb to the early 2020s). The method was the immunoSEQ multiplex PCR assay. TCRdb's version of the immuneACCESS table is confined to in-frame rearrangements and falls short of the full clone set. An unresolved V gene accounts for under half of the shortfall where checked; the remainder is of unknown origin. The sample table contains about 140,000 clones; only one count was recorded for 92% of them. About 11% of the sample lies in the top ten. According to the germline V gene (reference sequence), CDR1 reads MNHEY and CDR2 reads SMNVEV. Spanning cysteine to phenylalanine, the CDR3 consists of 13 amino acids. Only CDR3 DNA remains: 39 bases, in frame from the first base. V loses 6 bases of germline sequence and J loses 11 bases, and the interval between the two ends is 20 bases.

This TCR derives from a man in his thirties or forties in good health. The sample consisted of blood. The chain was built from TRBV27 and TRBJ2-7; the D gene is perhaps TRBD2, on 5 matching bases. The DNA is TGTGCCAGCAGGAGTGGGCTAGCCGTGTATGAGTACTTC. Its coded protein is CASRSGLAVYEYF.